The 17 T cell receptor beta chains below were found in one sample sequenced in a study of T cell changes during pregnancy in multiple sclerosis. Only in-frame clones appear in the TCRdb table, and some are missing; sequencing was by immunoSEQ multiplex PCR. Of tens of thousands of clones in the sample, roughly 89% were seen once. The source was peripheral blood, collected after pregnancy. The source of these receptors is a female donor in good health, enrolled as a control in a pregnancy study.

This clone was observed a few times. The gene calls are TRBV7-6 and TRBJ1-3; no reliable D call. Trimming left V 5 bases short and J 4 bases short, with 9 bases between. In germline, CDR1 is SGHVS, CDR2 FNYEAQ. The CDR3 is 13 residues long. CDR3 residues: CASSPLLGNTIYF. The CDR3 region has the DNA TGTGCCAGCAGCCCCCTCCTCGGAAACACCATATATTTT. Full variable domain (remainder filled in from reference TRBV7-6 and TRBJ1-3): GAGVSQSPRYKVTKRGQDVALRCDPISGHVSLYWYRQALGQGPEFLTYFNYEAQQDKSGLPNDRFSAERPEGSISTLTIQRTEQRDSAMYRCASSPLLGNTIYFGEGSWLTVV.

The chain combines TRBV9 with TRBJ1-5; 7 positions agree with TRBD1. Unmatched junction bases numbered 6, after V lost 3 bases and J lost 3 bases. This CDR3 spans 15 amino acids. Germline V gene data show CDR1 as SGDLS and CDR2 as YYNGEE. The CDR3 spells CASSATGVPNQPQHF. CDR3 bases: TGTGCCAGCAGCGCCACAGGGGTCCCCAATCAGCCCCAGCATTTT.

The V call is TRBV7-9, the J call TRBJ2-2, with TRBD1 identical over 7 bases. Germline loops: CDR1 SEHNR, CDR2 FQNEAQ (reference sequence). The CDR3 loop spans 15 amino acids. V lost 6 bases to trimming and J lost 0 bases; unmatched junction nucleotides: 4. The CDR3 is CASRKTGANTGELFF. The CDR3 DNA is TGTGCCAGCAGGAAAACAGGGGCGAACACCGGGGAGCTGTTTTTT.

V gene TRBV7-2 combines with J gene TRBJ2-5; 10 nucleotides match TRBD2. CDR3 length equals 18 residues. The germline CDR1 and CDR2 sequences are SGHTA and FQGNSA. Trimming took 2 bases from V and 0 from J; bases not matched to a gene: 9. As DNA, the CDR3 is TGTGCCAGCAGCTTACCCTCCAGCGGGGGGGGAGACCAAGAGACCCAGTACTTC. This translates into CASSLPSSGGGDQETQYF.

This chain uses TRBV5-1 with TRBJ2-5; TRBD1 matches at 9 bases. The DNA end favors TRBJ2-7, so the J call may be wrong. The germline V gene encodes CDR1 SGHRS and CDR2 YFSETQ. This CDR3 region has 14 residues. The CDR3 DNA reads as TGCGCCAGCAGCCTAGGACAGGGGAGGAACGAGCAGTACTTC. This translates into CASSLGQGRNEQYF.

This rearrangement joins TRBV5-1 to TRBJ2-5; 15 nucleotides align to TRBD2. CDR1 and CDR2 (germline): SGHRS, YFSETQ. The length of the CDR3 is 16 residues. J lost 5 bases, V lost 4 bases, and 6 bases had no gene match. This CDR3 is CASSPSGTSGGETQYF. CDR3 sequence (DNA): TGCGCCAGCAGCCCTTCCGGGACTAGCGGGGGGGAGACCCAGTACTTC.

This chain uses TRBV4-3 with TRBJ2-3; TRBD2 aligns across 7 bases. Per germline, CDR1 LGHNA and CDR2 YSLEER. The CDR3 has 16 residues. The V gene end was trimmed by 1 base and the J gene end by 2 bases; junction bases not matched to a gene: 6. CDR3 residues: CASSQASGTITDTQYF. The CDR3 region has the DNA TGCGCCAGCAGCCAAGCCTCCGGGACTATCACAGATACGCAGTATTTT.

The rearrangement links TRBV5-4 to TRBJ2-1; possibly TRBD2 for D (5 bases). This CDR3 is built from 14 residues. CDR1 is SGHNT, CDR2 YYREEE, per germline (reference sequence). Deletions cut 1 base from V and 14 bases from J, with 19 bases between. This chain's CDR3 is CASSLKLPGSPEFF. The CDR3 nucleotides are TGTGCCAGCAGCTTGAAACTCCCGGGGTCACCAGAGTTCTTC.

This chain links TRBV18 with TRBJ2-7; the D gene is possibly TRBD2 (6 bases). CDR3 length equals 15 residues. Between the trimmed V and J ends, which lost 0 bases and 1 base, there was a span of 10 bases. The germline CDR1 and CDR2 sequences are KGHSH and LQKENI. CDR3 protein: CASSPPGGLSYEQYF. Written as DNA, the CDR3 is TGTGCCAGCTCACCACCGGGAGGTCTGTCCTACGAGCAGTACTTC.

The CDR3 DNA reads as TGTGCCAGCAGCCCCCTCGGTGCGTACGAGCAGTACTTC. Encoded protein: CASSPLGAYEQYF. The chain couples TRBV14 to TRBJ2-7, with no clear D. There are 13 residues in the CDR3. Trimming took off 4 bases at V and 4 bases at J, with 11 bases between the two ends. The germline V gene encodes CDR1 SGHDN and CDR2 FVKESK.

The chain recombines TRBV18 with TRBJ1-4; the match to TRBD1 covers 7 bases. The germline V gene encodes CDR1 KGHSH and CDR2 LQKENI. The CDR3 contains 15 residues. J was trimmed by 4 bases and V by 8 bases; bases with no gene match: 10. CDR3 region: CASRSGTESNEKLFF. The CDR3 DNA follows: TGTGCCAGCCGTTCCGGGACAGAAAGTAATGAAAAACTGTTTTTT.

This chain joins TRBV19 and TRBJ2-3; 12 bases are shared with TRBD2. Germline V gene data show CDR1 as LNHDA and CDR2 as SQIVND (reference sequence). There are 15 residues in the CDR3. J was trimmed by 8 bases and V by 3 bases; bases with no gene match: 6. The CDR3 here is CASSMLAGGPGTQYF. The DNA of the CDR3 is TGTGCCAGTAGTATGCTAGCGGGGGGGCCCGGTACGCAGTATTTT. Combining the CDR3 with reference TRBV19 and TRBJ2-3 gives the whole variable domain DGGITQSPKYLFRKEGQNVTLSCEQNLNHDAMYWYRQDPGQGLRLIYYSQIVNDFQKGDIAEGYSVSREKKESFPLTVTSAQKNPTAFYLCASSMLAGGPGTQYFGPGTRLTVL.

This sequence joins TRBV7-2 and TRBJ2-3; 11 bases align to TRBD2. The junction had 12 bases not matched to a gene; V was cut back by 5 bases and J by 11 bases. This CDR3 contains 15 residues. The V gene's germline CDR1 is SGHTA and CDR2 FQGNSA. The CDR3 coding sequence is TGTGCCAGCAGCCCAAGCCGAAGTCTAGCGGGGGGGCAGTATTTT. Translating it yields CASSPSRSLAGGQYF.

This chain uses TRBV4-1 with TRBJ1-1; 7 bases match TRBD1. The germline CDR1 and CDR2 sequences are MGHRA and YSYEKL. Germline trimming cut 2 bases from V and 5 bases from J; bases unmatched to any gene: 5. This CDR3 has 14 residues. The CDR3 sequence: CASSQNEQGTEAFF. In DNA, the CDR3 is TGCGCCAGCAGCCAAAACGAACAGGGGACTGAAGCTTTCTTT.

This clone appeared once. The genes are TRBV7-2 and TRBJ1-2; no clear D. The germline V gene encodes CDR1 SGHTA and CDR2 FQGNSA. The CDR3 has 13 residues. V was clipped by 1 base and J by 5 bases, with 8 bases between them. The CDR3, as DNA: TGTGCCAGCAGCTTAGATCCAGGATATGGCTACACCTTC. Its translation: CASSLDPGYGYTF.

V gene TRBV28 combines with J gene TRBJ1-3, with D maybe TRBD1 (6 bases). CDR3 length equals 14 residues. Trimming pared 8 bases from V and 0 bases from J, leaving 11 bases between. Germline CDR1 reads MDHEN; CDR2 reads SYDVKM. The CDR3 reads CASLRGNSGNTIYF. The CDR3 DNA is TGTGCCAGCCTCAGGGGAAACTCTGGAAACACCATATATTTT.

The genes are TRBV27 and TRBJ2-1; D is perhaps TRBD1 (5 bases). Trimming shortened V by 7 bases and J by 6 bases, and 16 bases separated the two germline ends. Germline-derived CDR1 and CDR2 are MNHEY and SMNVEV (reference sequence). This CDR3 contains 14 residues. The CDR3 bases are TGTGCCAGCACCAGGCAGGGTCAGCGCAATGAGCAGTTCTTC. Protein sequence: CASTRQGQRNEQFF.